This T cell receptor beta chain was identified in a study of T cell changes during pregnancy in multiple sclerosis. Germline V gene sequence: CDR1 DFQATT, CDR2 SNEGSKA (reference sequence). Trimming took 6 bases from V and 7 from J, leaving 11 bases between them. The CDR3 length is 11 residues. The data were produced by immunoSEQ multiplex PCR, yet TCRdb's version contains in-frame clones alone and is incomplete. The sample shows around 31,000 clones, roughly 92% of them seen only once. This material consisted of CD4+ T cells from peripheral blood mononuclear cells, taken in the first trimester of pregnancy. The chain joins TRBV20-1 to TRBJ2-3; TRBD2 might be the D (6 bases). This receptor was taken from a female donor with multiple sclerosis, enrolled in a pregnancy study. The CDR3 DNA is TGCAGTGCAGGGACTGCTCATACGCAGTATTTT. This encodes CSAGTAHTQYF.